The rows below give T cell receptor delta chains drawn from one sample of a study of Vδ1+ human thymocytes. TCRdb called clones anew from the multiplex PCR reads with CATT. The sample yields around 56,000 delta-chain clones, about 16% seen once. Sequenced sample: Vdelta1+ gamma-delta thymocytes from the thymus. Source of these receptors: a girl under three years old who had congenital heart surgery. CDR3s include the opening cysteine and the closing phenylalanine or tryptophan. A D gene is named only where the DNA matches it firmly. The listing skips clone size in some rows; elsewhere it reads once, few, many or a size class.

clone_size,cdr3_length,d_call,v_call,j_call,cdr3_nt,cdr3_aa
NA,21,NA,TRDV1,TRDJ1,TGTGCTCTTGGGGGCCCTGTCTTCGTCCTACTGGACTCCTCTTACACCGATAAACTCATCTTT,CALGGPVFVLLDSSYTDKLIF
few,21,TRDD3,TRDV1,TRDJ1,TGTGCTCTTGGGGAAGCGATCTACAGCACTGGGGGCCCGACCCACACCGATAAACTCATCTTT,CALGEAIYSTGGPTHTDKLIF
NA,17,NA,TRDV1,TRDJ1,TGTGCTCTTGGGGAACGGGCTACGTTCTCGAGAACCGATAAACTCATCTTT,CALGERATFSRTDKLIF
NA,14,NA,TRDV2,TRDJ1,TGTGCCTGTGACAAGGTAGGGTTGGCTGGTAAACTCATCTTT,CACDKVGLAGKLIF
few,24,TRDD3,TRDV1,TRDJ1,TGTGCTCTTGGGGAACTCATGACCCAAGATAATTACTGGGGGATATCAGCGTACACCGATAAACTCATCTTT,CALGELMTQDNYWGISAYTDKLIF
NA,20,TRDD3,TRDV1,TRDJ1,TGTGCTCTTGGGGAACCCCCACGTCGAGTTCCCTGGGGGATCACCGATAAACTCATCTTT,CALGEPPRRVPWGITDKLIF
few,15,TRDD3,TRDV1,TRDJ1,TGTGCTCTTGGGGAACTACGGTGGGGGATACGTCAACTCATCTTT,CALGELRWGIRQLIF
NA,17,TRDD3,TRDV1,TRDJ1,TGTGCTCTTGGGGAAACTCGAAGCGGGGATAACACCGATAAACTCATCTTT,CALGETRSGDNTDKLIF
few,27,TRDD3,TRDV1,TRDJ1,TGTGCTCTTGGGGAACTAGTAGCTATTTCCTTACTGGGGGATACGAGGGCCCTTTTGACGTACACCGATAAACTCATCTTT,CALGELVAISLLGDTRALLTYTDKLIF
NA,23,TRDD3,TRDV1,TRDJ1,TGTGCTCTTGGGGAACGGTCCTTCCTACTACGGCGGGACTGGGGGATAGGGGCCGATAAACTCATCTTT,CALGERSFLLRRDWGIGADKLIF
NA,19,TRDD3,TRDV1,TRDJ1,TGTGCTCTTGGGGATTGTTCCTCAGCCGGGGATACAAGGGCCGATAAACTCATCTTT,CALGDCSSAGDTRADKLIF
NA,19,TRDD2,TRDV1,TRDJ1,TGTGCTCTTGGGGACGGCCTTCCTACGGGGGGACCGTACACCGATAAACTCATCTTT,CALGDGLPTGGPYTDKLIF
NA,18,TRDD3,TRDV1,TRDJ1,TGTGCTCTTGGGATGGGCGGGAAAGCTGGGGGCCTCACCGATAAACTCATCTTT,CALGMGGKAGGLTDKLIF
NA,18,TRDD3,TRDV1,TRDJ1,TGTGCTCTTGGGGCCCGAACTTCACTGGGGGATACAGCCGATAAACTCATCTTT,CALGARTSLGDTADKLIF
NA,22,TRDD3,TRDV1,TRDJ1,TGTGCTCTTGGGGAATCTAGACAACTTCCAGTTAGAACTGGGGGATACGCCCCACCACTCATCTTT,CALGESRQLPVRTGGYAPPLIF
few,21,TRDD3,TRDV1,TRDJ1,TGTGCTCTTGGGGAGCATTCAGGGCCACTCTTCGGGGGATACCCCACCGATAAACTCATCTTT,CALGEHSGPLFGGYPTDKLIF
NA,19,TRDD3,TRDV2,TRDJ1,TGTGCCTGTGACACCGCCGGGGGATACGGGAAACTCGGTAATGATAAACTCATCTTT,CACDTAGGYGKLGNDKLIF
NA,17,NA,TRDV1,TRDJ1,TGTGCTCTTGGGGAGACTTTGGCGTCCCAGTACACCGATAAACTCATCTTT,CALGETLASQYTDKLIF
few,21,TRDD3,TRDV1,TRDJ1,TGTGCTCTTGGGGAACAGGGAAACTTTCGAGATCGGGGGATAGGGGCCGATAAACTCATCTTT,CALGEQGNFRDRGIGADKLIF
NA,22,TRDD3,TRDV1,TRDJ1,TGTGCTCTTGGGGAACTTCCTTCCCGCCTGTCCAGGACTGGGGGAAACACCGATAAACTCATCTTT,CALGELPSRLSRTGGNTDKLIF
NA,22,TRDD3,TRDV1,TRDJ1,TGTGCTCTAGGGGAAGGGGTCCCTGAAAGTACTGGGGGACGGAAAGACACCGATAAACTCATCTTT,CALGEGVPESTGGRKDTDKLIF
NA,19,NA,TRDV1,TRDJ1,TGTGCTCTTGGGGGCAAGCCTTCTTCTACAGGTACGCGTGGGGATAAACTCATCTTT,CALGGKPSSTGTRGDKLIF
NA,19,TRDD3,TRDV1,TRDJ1,TGTGCTCTTGGGGGCCGATCTGGGGGATACCTTAGGTACACCGATAAACTCATCTTT,CALGGRSGGYLRYTDKLIF
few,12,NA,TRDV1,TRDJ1,TGTGCTCTTGGGGCCGGACCCGATAAACTCATCTTT,CALGAGPDKLIF
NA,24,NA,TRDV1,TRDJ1,TGTGCTCTTGGGGACCAGAGGCCTTCCTACAGACTGGGGGAGGTTGGATGGGACACCGATAAACTCATCTTT,CALGDQRPSYRLGEVGWDTDKLIF
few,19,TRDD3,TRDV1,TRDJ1,TGTGCTCTTGGGGAACTTGTAGAGGGATACGGTTCCTACACCGATAAACTCATCTTT,CALGELVEGYGSYTDKLIF
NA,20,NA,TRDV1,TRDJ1,TGTGCTCTTGGGGAAACCGGTGTGATCCTACCCCTTAGGGTCGCTCATAAACTCATCTTT,CALGETGVILPLRVAHKLIF
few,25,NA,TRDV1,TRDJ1,TGTGCTCTTGGGGAACTAGGTCCGGCGCTCCTCCCAGTTTGGGAGGAGAGGGCGACCAAGGATAAACTCATCTTT,CALGELGPALLPVWEERATKDKLIF
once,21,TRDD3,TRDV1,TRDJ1,TGTGCTCTTGGGCCTCCTTCTTCCTACCCTGGGCTGGGGGATAGTTTGGATAAACTCATCTTT,CALGPPSSYPGLGDSLDKLIF
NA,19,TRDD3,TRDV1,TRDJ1,TGTGCTCTTGGGGAACTCCCTACAAGGGGGATACGGTATAGCGATAAACTCATCTTT,CALGELPTRGIRYSDKLIF
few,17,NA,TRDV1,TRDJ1,TGTGCTCTTGGGGAATTTGGCCTCGGAGAGTACACCGATAAACTCATCTTT,CALGEFGLGEYTDKLIF
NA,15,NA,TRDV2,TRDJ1,TGTGCCTGTGACACGGCGGGGAACGAATCCGATAAACTCATCTTT,CACDTAGNESDKLIF
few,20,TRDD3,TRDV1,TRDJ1,TGTGCTCTTGGTTGCGTCCTTTTATACGGAGTTGGGGGATACACCGATAAACTCATCTTT,CALGCVLLYGVGGYTDKLIF
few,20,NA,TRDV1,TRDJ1,TGTGCTCTTGGGGAGACCTTGCCTTCCTACTGGGGATACACTACCGATAAACTCATCTTT,CALGETLPSYWGYTTDKLIF
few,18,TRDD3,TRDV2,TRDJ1,TGTGCCTGTGACGGTACTGGGGGCCGCCCTCCGTACACCGATAAACTCATCTTT,CACDGTGGRPPYTDKLIF
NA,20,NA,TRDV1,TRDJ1,TGTGCTCTTGGGGAAAATCCTTCCCCTAGTAGGGGTTCGTACACCGATAAACCCATCTTT,CALGENPSPSRGSYTDKPIF
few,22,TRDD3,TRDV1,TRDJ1,TGTGCTCTTGGGGAACTAGAAGGCACTAGCCGTACTGGGGGGGACTACACCGATAAACTCATCTTT,CALGELEGTSRTGGDYTDKLIF
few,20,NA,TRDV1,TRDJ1,TGTGCTCTTGGGGAACTAGTGATTCGCCATTATCAAGTACTGGAGGGTAAACTCATCTTT,CALGELVIRHYQVLEGKLIF
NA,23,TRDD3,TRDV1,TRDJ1,TGTGCTCTTGGGGAACTCAGTCTCGAACTGGGGGATACAACGGGGTTGTACACCGATAAACTCATCTTT,CALGELSLELGDTTGLYTDKLIF
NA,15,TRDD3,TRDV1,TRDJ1,TGTGCTCTTGGGGAAGGTCTGGGGGACACCGATAAACTCATCTTT,CALGEGLGDTDKLIF
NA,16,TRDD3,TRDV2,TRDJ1,TGTGCCTGTGACGCACTTAATGTGGGGGATAGCGATAAACTCATCTTT,CACDALNVGDSDKLIF
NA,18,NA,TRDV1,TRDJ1,TGTGCTCTTGGGGAACGTCGTTCCTTTATCCTCACCGACTTTAAACTCATCTTT,CALGERRSFILTDFKLIF
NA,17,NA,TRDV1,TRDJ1,NA,CALGDHLWDTYTDKLIF
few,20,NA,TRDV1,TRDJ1,TGTGCTCTTGGGGAACTAACCCATCTTAAGCCACGCCTTTTCACCGATAAACTCATCTTT,CALGELTHLKPRLFTDKLIF
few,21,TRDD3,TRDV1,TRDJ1,TGTGCTCTTGGGGAACCCTTCCTTCCGCCTTCCCCCAGACTGGGGGATCATAAACTCATCTTT,CALGEPFLPPSPRLGDHKLIF
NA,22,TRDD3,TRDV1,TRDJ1,TGTGCTCTTGGGGAACTAGCTTCACGAGGGATACGGGCCCTGTGCTACACCGATAAACTCATCTTT,CALGELASRGIRALCYTDKLIF
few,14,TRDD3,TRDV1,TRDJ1,TGTGCTCTTGGGGAACTGGGGGATACAAATAAACTCATCTTT,CALGELGDTNKLIF
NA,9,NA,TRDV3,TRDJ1,TGTGCCTCTCCCGGAGGGCTCATCTTT,CASPGGLIF
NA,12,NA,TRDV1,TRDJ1,TGTGCTCTTGGGGCTGAGGCGGGTAAACTCATCTTT,CALGAEAGKLIF
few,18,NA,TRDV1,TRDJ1,TGTGCTCTTGGGGAACTTACCCGCTCCGGACCGTACACCGATAAACTCATCTTT,CALGELTRSGPYTDKLIF
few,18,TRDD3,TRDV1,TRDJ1,TGTGCTCTTGGGGAGCAAGGAGGATACGGACTTTTGACCGATAAACTCATCTTT,CALGEQGGYGLLTDKLIF
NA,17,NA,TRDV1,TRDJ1,TGTGCTCTTGGGGTCCCTTCCTCTACTGGGTATGATCTCAAACTCATCTTT,CALGVPSSTGYDLKLIF
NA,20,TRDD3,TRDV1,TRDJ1,TGTGCTCTTGGGGACAACTTCCTTCCTGGGGGATACCCGTACACCGATAAACTCATCTTT,CALGDNFLPGGYPYTDKLIF
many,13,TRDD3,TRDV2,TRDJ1,TGTGCCTGTGACACCGTACTGGGGTTCGGCCTCATCTTT,CACDTVLGFGLIF
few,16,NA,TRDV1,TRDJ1,TGTGCTCTTGGCTGTCCCCCCGGTTTTACCCCCGATAAACTCATCTTT,CALGCPPGFTPDKLIF
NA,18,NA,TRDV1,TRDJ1,TGTGCTCTTGGGGAACGCCTTCCTACGTCTGGGGGATATGATAAACTCATCTTT,CALGERLPTSGGYDKLIF
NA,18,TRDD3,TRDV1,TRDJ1,TGTGCTCTTGGGGAACGACGCCTGGGGGATGCGTACACCGATAAACTCATCTTT,CALGERRLGDAYTDKLIF
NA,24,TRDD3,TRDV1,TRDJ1,TGTGCTCTTGGGGAACAGGACACTTGGTTCGGAATTTACCCTACTGGGGGAAACACCGATAAACTCATCTTT,CALGEQDTWFGIYPTGGNTDKLIF